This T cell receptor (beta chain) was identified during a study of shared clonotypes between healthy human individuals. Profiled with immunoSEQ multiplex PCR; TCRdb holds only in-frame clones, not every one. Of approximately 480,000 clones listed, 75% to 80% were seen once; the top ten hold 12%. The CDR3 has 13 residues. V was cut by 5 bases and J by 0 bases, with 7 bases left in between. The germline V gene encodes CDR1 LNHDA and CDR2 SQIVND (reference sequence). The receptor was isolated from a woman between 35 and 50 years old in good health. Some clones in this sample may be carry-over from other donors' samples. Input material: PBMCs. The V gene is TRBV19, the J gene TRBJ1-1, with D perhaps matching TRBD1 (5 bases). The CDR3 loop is CASSGTLNTEAFF. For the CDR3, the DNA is TGTGCCAGTAGTGGGACCCTGAACACTGAAGCTTTCTTT.